Following are 29 T cell receptor beta chains from one sample sequenced in a study of neurological immune-mediated disorders. In TCRdb, the 5' RACE reads were re-called with MiXCR into one record per CDR3 protein. The repertoire holds tens of thousands of distinct CDR3 sequences, with 3% to 3.5% as singletons. Time point specified: longitudinal time-point 1 (baseline). Specimen: PBMCs. The receptors were sampled from a woman aged 55-75 years with multiple sclerosis.

This clonotype was counted many times. The chain has TRBV5-1 and TRBJ1-2; D possibly corresponds to TRBD1 (5 bases). V lost 4 bases to trimming and J lost 6 bases, with 10 bases between them. The germline CDR1 and CDR2 sequences are SGHRS and YFSETQ. The CDR3 runs 12 residues. Here the CDR3 DNA reads TGCGCCAGCAGCGCCGACAGTAATGGCTACACCTTC. Protein product: CASSADSNGYTF.

This clonotype has a count of ten or more. The CDR3 protein is CASSPATSGGAGEQFF. In DNA, the CDR3 is TGTGCCAGCAGCCCAGCCACTAGCGGGGGGGCTGGAGAGCAGTTCTTC. The chain couples TRBV12-3 or TRBV12-4 to TRBJ2-1; 13 bases fit TRBD2. This CDR3 is 16 amino acids long. J gave up 10 bases and V 6 bases, and 12 bases lay outside the gene matches.

This clonotype was detected ten times or more. The chain links TRBV5-1 to TRBJ2-5; D is ambiguous. The CDR3 totals 12 residues. Trimming took 7 bases from V and 5 from J, leaving 12 bases between them. Germline V CDR1 and CDR2: SGHRS, YFSETQ. CDR3 region: CASHRISETQYF. The CDR3 DNA follows: TGCGCCAGCCACAGAATATCGGAGACCCAGTACTTC.

This clonotype was recorded at least ten times. CDR3: CASSQDLRGIGSYTF. CDR3 in DNA: TGTGCCAGCAGCCAAGATCTTCGAGGAATAGGGAGCTACACCTTC. The V gene is TRBV14, the J gene TRBJ1-2; D uncertain. V was clipped by 0 bases and J by 9 bases, with 17 bases between them. The CDR3 spans 15 residues. Germline CDR1 reads SGHDN; CDR2 reads FVKESK.

This clonotype has more than one count but fewer than ten. The genes are TRBV20-1 and TRBJ1-6; the D gene is possibly TRBD1 (5 bases). This CDR3 comprises 14 residues. Per the germline V gene, CDR1 is DFQATT and CDR2 is SNEGSKA (reference sequence). V was pared by 4 bases and J by 6 bases, with 13 bases between. CDR3 nucleotide sequence: TGCAGTGCTAATTTTGGAGGGGTTAATTCACCCCTCCACTTT. This sequence encodes CSANFGGVNSPLHF.

This clonotype was detected ten times or more. The chain uses TRBV9 and TRBJ2-3, with 7 bases matching TRBD2. CDR3 size: 15 residues. V lost 2 bases, J lost 2 bases, and 5 bases stayed unmatched. CDR1 and CDR2 from the germline V gene are SGDLS and YYNGEE. CDR3 in amino acids: CASSVYGGTTDTQYF. The CDR3, as DNA: TGTGCCAGCAGCGTCTACGGGGGGACCACAGATACGCAGTATTTT.

This clonotype was detected ten times or more. The V and J genes are TRBV20-1 and TRBJ1-5; TRBD1 might be the D (6 bases). V shed 4 bases and J shed 7 bases, with 17 bases lying between them. Germline V gene lookup returns CDR1 DFQATT and CDR2 SNEGSKA (reference sequence). The CDR3 has 14 amino acids. In DNA form, the CDR3 reads TGCAGTGCTAACCCCGGGACCACAGGGCAGCCCCAGCATTTT. Protein product: CSANPGTTGQPQHF.

The chain recombines TRBV15 with TRBJ2-7; the D is unclear. V lost 0 bases and J lost 6, with 9 bases in between. Germline V gene lookup returns CDR1 LNHNV and CDR2 YYDKDF (reference sequence). The length of the CDR3 is 13 residues. The CDR3 region is CATSRDRLGEQYF. CDR3 DNA sequence: TGTGCCACCAGCAGAGATAGGTTAGGCGAGCAGTACTTC. The whole variable domain, remainder taken from reference TRBV15 and TRBJ2-7, is DAMVIQNPRYQVTQFGKPVTLSCSQTLNHNVMYWYQQKSSQAPKLLFHYYDKDFNNEADTPDNFQSRRPNTSFCFLDIRSPGLGDTAMYLCATSRDRLGEQYFGPGTRLTVT.

This clonotype appeared many times. The chain carries TRBV9 and TRBJ2-4; tentative D call: TRBD2 (5 bases). The V gene lost 4 bases and the J gene lost 9 bases, with 14 bases spanning the gap. From germline, CDR1 is SGDLS and CDR2 YYNGEE. The CDR3 runs 13 residues. The CDR3 is CASSSREAGIQYF. Here the CDR3 DNA reads TGTGCCAGCAGCTCACGGGAAGCCGGCATTCAGTACTTC.

This clonotype has a count of ten or more. The chain employs TRBV7-2 and TRBJ1-2, with 8 bases fitting TRBD1. The CDR3 length is 14 residues. Germline trimming cut 1 base from V and 4 bases from J; bases unmatched to any gene: 2. Germline CDR1 and CDR2: SGHTA and FQGNSA. DNA of the CDR3: TGTGCCAGCAGCTTAGGAGACAGGGGCTATGGCTACACCTTC. Its translation: CASSLGDRGYGYTF. The full variable domain, its missing parts supplied by reference TRBV7-2 and TRBJ1-2, is GAGVSQSPSNKVTEKGKDVELRCDPISGHTALYWYRQSLGQGLEFLIYFQGNSAPDKSGLPSDRFSAERTGGSVSTLTIQRTQQEDSAVYLCASSLGDRGYGYTFGSGTRLTVV.

This clonotype was observed at least ten times. This rearrangement joins TRBV6-6 to TRBJ1-2; unclear D gene. The ends were cut back, 6 bases at V and 2 bases at J, with 13 bases in the middle. Germline assignment: CDR1 MNHNY and CDR2 SVGAGI (reference sequence). The CDR3 consists of 14 residues. CDR3 nucleotides: TGTGCCAGCAGAAACGACAAACCCAACTATGGCTACACCTTC. Translating gives CASRNDKPNYGYTF.

This clonotype was seen repeatedly, ten times or more. The chain couples TRBV6-4 to TRBJ1-2; the D is unclear. V was shortened by 4 bases and J by 8 bases, with 23 bases between the two germline ends. This CDR3 region has 16 residues. Per the germline V gene, CDR1 is MRHNA and CDR2 is SNTAGT. The CDR3 DNA sequence: TGTGCCAGCAGTGTTATAATACGGATAGACATTTACGGCTACACCTTC. Protein sequence: CASSVIIRIDIYGYTF.

This clonotype occurred many times. Mismatch with germline at one junction end may stem from a read error. The chain uses TRBV5-1 and TRBJ1-2, with a tentative D call TRBD1 (6 bases). Germline V gene lookup returns CDR1 SGHRS and CDR2 YFSETQ. The CDR3 covers 14 residues. The CDR3 DNA follows: TGCGCCAGCAGCTCCGGGACACCCAACTACGGCTACACCTTC. Residues: CASSSGTPNYGYTF.

This clonotype was seen at least ten times. CDR3 residues: CATSSRTGDGELFF. The CDR3 DNA reads as TGTGCCACCAGCAGCAGGACAGGGGACGGGGAGCTGTTTTTT. This chain joins TRBV15 and TRBJ2-2; 9 nucleotides agree with TRBD1. V lost 3 bases and J lost 7; bases outside the gene matches: 3. Germline CDR1 is LNHNV and CDR2 is YYDKDF (reference sequence). This CDR3 is built from 14 residues.

This clonotype showed up many times. The rearrangement joins TRBV18 to TRBJ2-7; TRBD1 matches 7 bases. V was pared by 3 bases and J by 2 bases, with 7 bases of the junction left unmatched. Germline V CDR1 and CDR2: KGHSH, LQKENI. The CDR3 spans 15 residues. CDR3 nucleotides: TGTGCCAGCTCACCTTCCGGGACAGTGACCTACGAGCAGTACTTC. It is translated as CASSPSGTVTYEQYF.

This clonotype occurred a few times. A junction boundary mismatches the germline segment, possibly from a read error. The chain uses TRBV7-6 and TRBJ2-6; weak D call: TRBD1 (5 bases). The CDR3 extends over 12 amino acids. CDR1 is SGHVS, CDR2 FNYEAQ, per germline. CDR3 sequence reads: CASSSGAKVLTF. The DNA for the CDR3 is TGTGCCAGCAGCTCTGGGGCCAAAGTCCTGACTTTC.

This clonotype appeared many times. V is TRBV20-1 and J is TRBJ1-1; possible D gene TRBD1, 5 bases. The CDR3 runs to 15 residues. Germline V gives CDR1 DFQATT, CDR2 SNEGSKA (reference sequence). The ends were cut back, 0 bases at V and 4 bases at J, with 15 bases in the middle. The CDR3 reads CSARDGGGPVTEAFF. CDR3 sequence (DNA): TGCAGTGCTAGAGATGGGGGAGGGCCGGTCACTGAAGCTTTCTTT.

In this sample, this clonotype turned up many times. The CDR3 here is CSASTGMSNQPQHF. As DNA, the CDR3 is TGCAGTGCTAGTACAGGGATGAGCAATCAGCCCCAGCATTTT. V usage is TRBV20-1 and J usage is TRBJ1-5; possible D gene TRBD1, 6 bases. Trimming took off 3 bases at V and 1 base at J, with 10 bases between the two ends. The CDR3 totals 14 residues. Germline-derived CDR1 and CDR2 are DFQATT and SNEGSKA (reference sequence).

This clonotype was observed many times. The gene calls are TRBV12-3 or TRBV12-4 and TRBJ2-1; D call uncertain. The CDR3 is 15 amino acids. Between the trimmed V and J ends, which lost 11 bases and 2 bases, there was a span of 19 bases. The CDR3 sequence is CAVTLLWAAYNEQFF. The DNA of the CDR3 is TGTGCCGTAACCTTATTGTGGGCAGCCTACAATGAGCAGTTCTTC.

This clonotype was seen ten or more times. The chain couples TRBV6-5 to TRBJ1-1; D gene unclear. This CDR3 contains 14 residues. V lost 2 bases, J lost 4 bases, and 11 bases lay in between. Germline-derived CDR1 and CDR2 are MNHEY and SVGAGI. The CDR3 nucleotides read TGTGCCAGCAGTTACAGGCCACTCGGCACTGAAGCTTTCTTT. As protein: CASSYRPLGTEAFF.

The rearrangement links TRBV20-1 to TRBJ2-1; D is unresolved. The CDR3 consists of 14 residues. The germline V gene encodes CDR1 DFQATT and CDR2 SNEGSKA (reference sequence). V lost 6 bases and J lost 7, with 19 bases in between. CDR3 region: CSAPRLDLINEQFF. CDR3 nucleotide sequence: TGCAGTGCCCCCCGCTTAGATCTTATAAATGAGCAGTTCTTC.

In its sample, this clonotype was seen many times. The chain employs TRBV5-1 and TRBJ1-4; D uncertain. The CDR3 consists of 14 residues. CDR1 and CDR2 from the germline V gene are SGHRS and YFSETQ. Trimming stripped 1 base from V and 8 bases from J, with 12 bases between. CDR3 in DNA: TGCGCCAGCAGCTTGAGACACCCAAGCGAAAAACTGTTTTTT. As protein: CASSLRHPSEKLFF.

This clonotype has a count of ten or more. This sequence joins TRBV7-2 and TRBJ2-7; no definite D call. V dropped 5 bases and J dropped 0 bases, with 14 bases sitting between them. Germline CDR1 is SGHTA and CDR2 is FQGNSA. The CDR3 has 15 residues. CDR3 residues: CASSPTWSPSYEQYF. As DNA, the CDR3 is TGTGCCAGCAGCCCGACTTGGTCGCCCTCCTACGAGCAGTACTTC.

Many counts were recorded for this clonotype. V and J are TRBV5-1 and TRBJ2-1; TRBD2 matches at 7 bases. This CDR3 comprises 15 residues. V dropped 4 bases and J dropped 2; count of bases not matched to a gene: 6. Germline-derived CDR1 and CDR2 are SGHRS and YFSETQ. CDR3 residues: CASSAGGSPYNEQFF. DNA for the CDR3: TGCGCCAGCAGCGCCGGGGGGTCCCCCTACAATGAGCAGTTCTTC.

This clonotype was counted ten times or more. The chain recombines TRBV12-3 or TRBV12-4 with TRBJ1-1, with D maybe TRBD1 (6 bases). The CDR3 is 15 amino acids. Trimming pared 5 bases from V and 3 bases from J, leaving 16 bases between. The DNA of the CDR3 is TGTGCCAGCAGTCCCGGGACAAGCTGGGACACTGAAGCTTTCTTT. Residues: CASSPGTSWDTEAFF.

The CDR3 spells CASKNQRVGTGELFF. The CDR3 nucleotides are TGTGCCAGCAAGAACCAACGGGTGGGCACCGGGGAGCTGTTTTTT. The chain joins TRBV11-2 to TRBJ2-2; D gene unclear. V was shortened by 7 bases and J by 4 bases, with 16 bases between the two germline ends. Germline lookup yields CDR1 SGHAT and CDR2 FQNNGV. CDR3 length: 15 residues. Full variable domain (missing parts from reference TRBV11-2 and TRBJ2-2): EAGVAQSPRYKIIEKRQSVAFWCNPISGHATLYWYQQILGQGPKLLIQFQNNGVVDDSQLPKDRFSAERLKGVDSTLKIQPAKLEDSAVYLCASKNQRVGTGELFFGEGSRLTVL.

This clonotype was counted at least ten times. This chain joins TRBV7-2 and TRBJ1-2, with 11 nucleotides matching TRBD1. The CDR3 length is 18 residues. With 2 bases clipped from V and 0 bases from J, the junction kept 8 bases outside the gene matches. In germline, CDR1 is SGHTA, CDR2 FQGNSA. This CDR3 reads CASSLSGTGGEANYGYTF. CDR3 DNA sequence: TGTGCCAGCAGCTTAAGCGGGACAGGGGGAGAAGCTAACTATGGCTACACCTTC.

The sample holds many counts of this clonotype. The CDR3 DNA sequence: TGTGCCAGCAGCCCACCGGGGGACAGTTGGGGTTTGAACTATGGCTACACCTTC. This gives the protein CASSPPGDSWGLNYGYTF. The chain carries TRBV3-1 and TRBJ1-2; TRBD1 aligns across 7 bases. The CDR3 has 18 residues. The V and J ends lost 4 bases and 2 bases, in that order; junction bases with no gene match: 16. Germline V gives CDR1 LGHDT, CDR2 YNNKEL (reference sequence).

The gene calls are TRBV25-1 and TRBJ1-6; D might be TRBD1 (5 bases). Deletions cut 7 bases from V and 7 bases from J, with 14 bases between. The CDR3 is made up of 14 amino acids. Looked up from germline, CDR1 is MGHDK and CDR2 is SYGVNS. Here the CDR3 DNA reads TGTGCCAGCAACCCTGTGGGGCAGAATTCACCCCTCCACTTT. It specifies CASNPVGQNSPLHF.